Below are 31 T cell receptor beta chains sequenced from a single sample in a study of glioma-infiltrating T cells after dendritic cell vaccination. Time point defined: after dendritic cell vaccination, including at tumor progression/relapse. Assay: immunoSEQ multiplex PCR; the TCRdb copy retains only in-frame clones and omits some. The table lists around 87,000 clones, around four fifths of them singletons. The starting material was blood, obtained after dendritic cell vaccination. The source of these receptors is a human donor with glioblastoma.

CDR3 DNA: TGTGCCAGCAGCTTGGGTGGGCAGGGGACGAACGAGCAGTACTTC. This encodes CASSLGGQGTNEQYF. The chain uses TRBV7-2 and TRBJ2-7, with D possibly TRBD1 on 6 matching bases. The V gene's germline CDR1 is SGHTA and CDR2 FQGNSA. Between the trimmed V and J ends, which lost 3 bases and 5 bases, there was a span of 17 bases. This CDR3 contains 15 residues.

This chain uses TRBV19 with TRBJ1-1; 8 bases fit TRBD1. The CDR3 length is 13 residues. From germline, CDR1 is LNHDA and CDR2 SQIVND (reference sequence). The V gene end was trimmed by 10 bases and the J gene end by 0 bases; junction bases not matched to a gene: 4. DNA of the CDR3: TGTGCCACCAAGACAGGGGTGAACACTGAAGCTTTCTTT. It is translated as CATKTGVNTEAFF.

This clone was recorded a few times. V and J are TRBV4-3 and TRBJ1-1; 8 bases align to TRBD1. Trimming cost V 0 bases and J 2 bases; bases outside gene matches: 2. Germline lookup yields CDR1 LGHNA and CDR2 YSLEER. The CDR3 is made up of 15 amino acids. The CDR3, as DNA: TGCGCCAGCAGCCAAGATGGGACAGGAAACACTGAAGCTTTCTTT. Its translation: CASSQDGTGNTEAFF.

V and J are TRBV29-1 and TRBJ2-3; TRBD2 matches 9 bases. The CDR3 runs 15 residues. V shed 4 bases, J shed 4 bases, and the junction held 9 bases outside the gene matches. Germline V CDR1 and CDR2: SQVTM, ANQGSEA. This CDR3 is CSVGRRGGRADTQYF. In DNA, the CDR3 is TGCAGCGTTGGGCGGCGGGGGGGCCGGGCAGATACGCAGTATTTT.

This clone was seen a single time. This rearrangement joins TRBV10-3 to TRBJ1-2, with TRBD1 matching 7 bases. The CDR3 has 15 residues. Trimming cost V 2 bases and J 2 bases; bases outside gene matches: 5. Germline V gene data show CDR1 as ENHRY and CDR2 as SYGVKD. In DNA form, the CDR3 reads TGTGCCATCAGTGAGGGGACAGACCAAAACTATGGCTACACCTTC. The encoded protein is CAISEGTDQNYGYTF.

As for this clone: One end of the junction is discordant with germline, which a read error may explain. The chain employs TRBV5-4 and TRBJ1-3; 9 positions agree with TRBD1. This CDR3 comprises 15 residues. Per germline, CDR1 SGHNT and CDR2 YYREEE (reference sequence). The DNA for the CDR3 is TGTGCCAGCAGCTTGGATCCGGGACAGGGAACCCGGATAGATTTT. Translating gives CASSLDPGQGTRIDF.

The chain combines TRBV2 with TRBJ2-5; TRBD2 aligns across 9 bases. The V gene end was trimmed by 4 bases and the J gene end by 5 bases; junction bases not matched to a gene: 11. The germline V gene has CDR1 SNHLY and CDR2 FYNNEI. The CDR3 has 16 amino acids. The CDR3 DNA follows: TGTGCCAGCAGTGTTGGATTGCGGGGGGGCGGGGAGACCCAGTACTTC. As protein: CASSVGLRGGGETQYF.

This clone was observed a few times. This chain links TRBV5-1 with TRBJ1-1, with D perhaps TRBD1 (6 bases). The CDR3 sequence is 15 residues long. V dropped 3 bases and J dropped 3 bases, with 15 bases sitting between them. CDR1 SGHRS and CDR2 YFSETQ come from the germline V gene. CDR3 protein: CASSSRPKGDTEAFF. The CDR3 DNA reads as TGCGCCAGCAGCTCCCGACCCAAGGGGGACACTGAAGCTTTCTTT.

This clone was observed a single time. This rearrangement joins TRBV7-3 to TRBJ1-6, with TRBD1 identical over 8 bases. The V gene end was trimmed by 4 bases and the J gene end by 9 bases; junction bases not matched to a gene: 14. This CDR3 has 17 amino acids. Germline CDR1 and CDR2: SGHTA and FQGTGA. The CDR3 sequence: CASSSHPLDRDGSPLHF. CDR3 coding DNA: TGTGCCAGCAGCTCACACCCCCTGGACAGGGATGGTTCACCCCTCCACTTT.

The V call is TRBV2, the J call TRBJ2-1; TRBD2 aligns across 16 bases. The germline gives CDR1 SNHLY, CDR2 FYNNEI. The CDR3 is made up of 16 amino acids. Trimming cost V 6 bases and J 9 bases; bases outside gene matches: 8. CDR3 DNA sequence: TGTGCCAGCAGAGCCGGGACTAGCGGGGGGGCGGGTGAGCAGTTCTTC. This sequence encodes CASRAGTSGGAGEQFF.

This clone was found once. V usage is TRBV14 and J usage is TRBJ1-1; 8 bases match TRBD1. From germline, CDR1 is SGHDN and CDR2 FVKESK. The ends lost 0 bases at V and 4 bases at J; junction bases unmatched: 4. The CDR3 is 15 residues long. For the CDR3, the DNA is TGTGCCAGCAGCCAAGAGGCAGGGGGCCTCACTGAAGCTTTCTTT. This codes for CASSQEAGGLTEAFF. The full variable domain, in which reference TRBV14 and TRBJ1-1 provide the parts outside the CDR3, is EAGVTQFPSHSVIEKGQTVTLRCDPISGHDNLYWYRRVMGKEIKFLLHFVKESKQDESGMPNNRFLAERTGGTYSTLKVQPAELEDSGVYFCASSQEAGGLTEAFFGQGTRLTVV.

The rearrangement joins TRBV7-9 to TRBJ1-6, with 7 bases fitting TRBD1. There are 15 residues in the CDR3. Germline assignment: CDR1 SEHNR and CDR2 FQNEAQ (reference sequence). The V gene end was trimmed by 3 bases and the J gene end by 10 bases; junction bases not matched to a gene: 9. The DNA of the CDR3 is TGTGCCAGCAGCTTCAATCGACAGGGAGAATCACCCCTCCACTTT. Amino acid sequence: CASSFNRQGESPLHF.

V usage is TRBV6-1 and J usage is TRBJ2-7; 11 bases line up with TRBD2. Germline CDR1 and CDR2: MNHNS and SASEGT. The CDR3 is made up of 16 amino acids. V lost 4 bases, J lost 0 bases, and 5 bases stayed unmatched. The CDR3 here is CASSGLTSGVSYEQYF. The DNA for the CDR3 is TGTGCCAGCAGTGGCCTGACTAGCGGGGTCTCCTACGAGCAGTACTTC.

The chain joins TRBV28 to TRBJ1-5; maybe TRBD1 (6 bases). Trimming shortened V by 1 base and J by 6 bases, and 13 bases separated the two germline ends. This CDR3 comprises 15 residues. Germline V CDR1 and CDR2: MDHEN, SYDVKM. CDR3 bases: TGTGCCAGCAGTTTATCCAGGGGATGGGGTCAGCCCCAGCATTTT. Translating it yields CASSLSRGWGQPQHF.

This sequence joins TRBV4-1 and TRBJ2-7, with D maybe TRBD1 (7 bases). Germline-derived CDR1 and CDR2 are MGHRA and YSYEKL. Trimming removed 4 bases at V and 3 bases at J, with 16 bases between. The CDR3 covers 15 residues. In DNA, the CDR3 is TGCGCCAGCAGCCGCGGGACAGACGATAGCTACGAGCAGTACTTC. Encoded protein: CASSRGTDDSYEQYF.

The rearrangement uses TRBV2 and TRBJ2-7; D unclear. V lost 3 bases to trimming and J lost 2 bases, with 11 bases between them. Germline lookup yields CDR1 SNHLY and CDR2 FYNNEI. The CDR3 is 14 residues long. The chain's CDR3 is CASSDRFLAYEQYF. The CDR3 DNA sequence: TGTGCCAGCAGTGACCGGTTTTTAGCCTACGAGCAGTACTTC.

The chain couples TRBV10-1 to TRBJ2-7; D not resolved. V lost 6 bases and J lost 3, with 21 bases in between. CDR3 length: 16 amino acids. The germline CDR1 and CDR2 sequences are WNHNN and SYGVQD (reference sequence). The CDR3 spells CASSLYKSYLLYEQYF. CDR3 DNA sequence: TGCGCCAGCAGCCTCTATAAATCCTACCTACTCTACGAGCAGTACTTC.

The rearrangement links TRBV7-2 to TRBJ2-1; D is perhaps TRBD1 (5 bases). CDR1 SGHTA and CDR2 FQGNSA come from the germline V gene. V was shortened by 2 bases and J by 6 bases, with 11 bases between the two germline ends. This CDR3 region has 14 residues. The CDR3 DNA follows: TGTGCCAGCAGCTTATCGCTAGGGGCCAATGAGCAGTTCTTC. Translated, it gives CASSLSLGANEQFF.

V is TRBV5-1 and J is TRBJ2-1, with a possible D match to TRBD2 (5 bases). Germline V gene data show CDR1 as SGHRS and CDR2 as YFSETQ. The CDR3 spans 17 residues. Trimming removed 4 bases at V and 0 bases at J, with 17 bases between. DNA of the CDR3: TGCGCCAGCAGCCCGCGCTTTGAGGGCAGCTCCTACAATGAGCAGTTCTTC. Protein: CASSPRFEGSSYNEQFF.

This chain links TRBV7-9 with TRBJ2-1, with a possible D match to TRBD1 (5 bases). Germline V lookup: CDR1 SEHNR, CDR2 FQNEAQ (reference sequence). The CDR3 length is 13 residues. V was shortened by 2 bases and J by 6 bases, with 8 bases between the two germline ends. This CDR3 reads CASSLRQTNEQFF. The CDR3 coding sequence is TGTGCCAGCAGCTTACGACAGACCAATGAGCAGTTCTTC.

The CDR3 DNA follows: TGTGCCAGCAGTTTTTTTCGGGGTACGAGTTCACCCCTCCACTTT. Protein product: CASSFFRGTSSPLHF. V and J are TRBV6-5 and TRBJ1-6; D remains unclear. Per the germline V gene, CDR1 is MNHEY and CDR2 is SVGAGI. The CDR3 is 15 residues long. Trimming left V 4 bases short and J 9 bases short, with 16 bases between.

The rearrangement joins TRBV5-5 to TRBJ1-4, with TRBD1 matching over 7 bases. The CDR3 is 18 residues long. Germline V gives CDR1 SGHKS, CDR2 YYEKEE (reference sequence). V trimming: 4 bases; J trimming: 2 bases; junction bases outside the gene matches: 14. CDR3 coding DNA: TGTGCCAGCAGCCATAAGACAGGGCTATGGACGACTAATGAAAAACTGTTTTTT. This encodes CASSHKTGLWTTNEKLFF.

J is TRBJ1-5 and V is TRBV2; weak D call: TRBD1 (5 bases). This CDR3 spans 16 amino acids. V dropped 5 bases and J dropped 0 bases, with 14 bases sitting between them. Germline V lookup: CDR1 SNHLY, CDR2 FYNNEI. The DNA of the CDR3 is TGTGCCAGCAGTTCGGAGACAGCCTATAGCAATCAGCCCCAGCATTTT. It codes for CASSSETAYSNQPQHF. The full variable domain, with the rest looked up from reference TRBV2 and TRBJ1-5, is EPEVTQTPSHQVTQMGQEVILRCVPISNHLYFYWYRQILGQKVEFLVSFYNNEISEKSEIFDDQFSVERPDGSNFTLKIRSTKLEDSAMYFCASSSETAYSNQPQHFGDGTRLSIL.

The chain is built from TRBV29-1 and TRBJ1-1, with 10 bases lining up with TRBD1. The V gene end was trimmed by 4 bases and the J gene end by 4 bases; junction bases not matched to a gene: 0. The CDR3 has 12 residues. Germline V CDR1 and CDR2: SQVTM, ANQGSEA. The CDR3 loop reads CSVGTGGTEAFF. The CDR3 DNA is TGCAGCGTTGGGACAGGGGGCACTGAAGCTTTCTTT. Filled out from reference TRBV29-1 and TRBJ1-1, the complete variable domain reads SAVISQKPSRDICQRGTSLTIQCQVDSQVTMMFWYRQQPGQSLTLIATANQGSEATYESGFVIDKFPISRPNLTFSTLTVSNMSPEDSSIYLCSVGTGGTEAFFGQGTRLTVV.

The chain links TRBV5-5 to TRBJ1-1, with D maybe TRBD1 (6 bases). V was cut by 4 bases and J by 2 bases, with 9 bases left in between. The CDR3 runs to 13 residues. The germline V gene encodes CDR1 SGHKS and CDR2 YYEKEE (reference sequence). The CDR3 region has the DNA TGTGCCAGCAGCCTGGGGGCTAACACTGAAGCTTTCTTT. Encoded protein: CASSLGANTEAFF.

The chain uses TRBV5-6 and TRBJ2-1; 7 nucleotides align to TRBD1. V was pared by 8 bases and J by 4 bases, with 18 bases of the junction left unmatched. The germline V gene encodes CDR1 SGHDT and CDR2 YYEEEE. The CDR3 consists of 17 residues. CDR3 in DNA: TGTGCCAGTGAAGCATGGTCAGGGACAGTGAAGTACAATGAGCAGTTCTTC. It translates to CASEAWSGTVKYNEQFF. Full variable domain (outside the CDR3, taken from reference TRBV5-6 and TRBJ2-1): DAGVTQSPTHLIKTRGQQVTLRCSPKSGHDTVSWYQQALGQGPQFIFQYYEEEERQRGNFPDRFSGHQFPNYSSELNVNALLLGDSALYLCASEAWSGTVKYNEQFFGPGTRLTVL.

V gene TRBV5-1 combines with J gene TRBJ1-6; TRBD1 matches at 9 bases. Germline-derived CDR1 and CDR2 are SGHRS and YFSETQ. With 0 bases clipped from V and 1 base from J, the junction kept 11 bases outside the gene matches. The CDR3 is made up of 20 amino acids. The CDR3 reads CASSLGDRDSNGSYNSPLHF. The CDR3 nucleotides are TGCGCCAGCAGCTTGGGGGACAGGGACTCCAATGGGTCCTATAATTCACCCCTCCACTTT.

CDR3 sequence reads: CASSVGASNTEAFF. The CDR3 nucleotides are TGTGCCAGCAGCGTAGGGGCCTCGAACACTGAAGCTTTCTTT. The genes are TRBV9 and TRBJ1-1; D gene unclear. The CDR3 length is 14 residues. V was cut by 0 bases and J by 1 base, with 7 bases left in between. CDR1 is SGDLS, CDR2 YYNGEE, per germline.

The V call is TRBV7-3, the J call TRBJ2-2; 7 positions agree with TRBD1. V lost 5 bases, J lost 1 base, and 7 bases stayed unmatched. CDR3 length equals 16 residues. Germline V gives CDR1 SGHTA, CDR2 FQGTGA. CDR3 protein: CASSLHRGQNTGELFF. The CDR3 region has the DNA TGTGCCAGCAGCCTACACAGGGGACAGAACACCGGGGAGCTGTTTTTT.

The chain joins TRBV29-1 to TRBJ1-1; TRBD1 aligns across 7 bases. From germline, CDR1 is SQVTM and CDR2 ANQGSEA. V lost 2 bases, J lost 1 base, and 1 base stayed unmatched. The CDR3 sequence is 13 residues long. The CDR3 DNA reads as TGCAGCGTTGAACGGGACAGGAACACTGAAGCTTTCTTT. It encodes CSVERDRNTEAFF.

The V and J genes are TRBV9 and TRBJ2-2; TRBD2 might be the D (6 bases). Trimming removed 3 bases from V and 1 base from J, with 19 bases in between. CDR1 is SGDLS and CDR2 is YYNGEE in the germline V gene. The CDR3 spans 18 residues. CDR3 region: CASSARSSGLRNTGELFF. In DNA, the CDR3 is TGTGCCAGCAGCGCTCGCAGCTCGGGACTTAGGAACACCGGGGAGCTGTTTTTT.